This T cell receptor beta chain comes out of a study of cytomegalovirus exposure and HLA in healthy donors. Researchers ran the PCR with 60 Vbeta and 13 Jbeta primers. TCRdb's table, derived via immunoSEQ multiplex PCR, lists solely in-frame clones and lacks some. This table has under 150,000 clones, about 80% appearing once. About this clone itself: Its antigen is as yet unknown.

Germline loops: CDR1 SEHNR, CDR2 FQNEAQ (reference sequence). The V gene lost 1 base and the J gene lost 9 bases, with 4 bases spanning the gap. The CDR3 is 12 amino acids. Findings and caveats of the study: The authors judged a highly shared variant cluster likely a sequencing artifact. Some V segments, TRBV6-2 and TRBV6-3 among them, were indistinguishable and were therefore excluded. Rarity marked most TCR sequences, yet some public TCRs occurred in many donors.

Sequencing was carried out using PBMCs. The TCR sequence derives from a woman aged 40 to 49 in good health and CMV-seronegative. The rearrangement links TRBV7-9 to TRBJ1-6, with D unclear. For the CDR3, the DNA is TGTGCCAGCAGCTTAGGGAGTTCACCCCTCCACTTT. It yields the protein CASSLGSSPLHF.